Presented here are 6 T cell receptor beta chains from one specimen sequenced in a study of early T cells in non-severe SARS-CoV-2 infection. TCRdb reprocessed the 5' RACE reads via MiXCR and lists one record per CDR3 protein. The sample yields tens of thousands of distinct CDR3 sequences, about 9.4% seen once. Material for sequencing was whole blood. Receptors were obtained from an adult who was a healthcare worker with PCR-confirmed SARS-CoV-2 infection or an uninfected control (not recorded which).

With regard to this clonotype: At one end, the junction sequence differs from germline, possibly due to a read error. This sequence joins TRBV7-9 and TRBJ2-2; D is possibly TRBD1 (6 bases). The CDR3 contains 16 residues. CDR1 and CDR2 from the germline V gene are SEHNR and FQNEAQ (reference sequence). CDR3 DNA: TGTGCCAGCAGCTCCTTGCAGGGGTCGGACACCAGGGAGCTGTTTTTT. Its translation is CASSSLQGSDTRELFF.

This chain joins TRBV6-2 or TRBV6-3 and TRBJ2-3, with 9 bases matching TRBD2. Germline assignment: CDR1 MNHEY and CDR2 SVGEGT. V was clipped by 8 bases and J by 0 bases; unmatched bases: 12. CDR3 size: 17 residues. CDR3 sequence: CASCCRLAGTSTDTQYF. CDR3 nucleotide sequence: TGTGCCAGCTGTTGTCGGCTAGCGGGGACTAGCACAGATACGCAGTATTTT.

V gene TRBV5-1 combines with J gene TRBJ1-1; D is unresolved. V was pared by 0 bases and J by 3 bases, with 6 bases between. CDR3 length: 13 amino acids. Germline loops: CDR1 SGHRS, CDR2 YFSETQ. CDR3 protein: CASSLVSDTEAFF. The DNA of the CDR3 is TGCGCCAGCAGCTTGGTTAGTGACACTGAAGCTTTCTTT.

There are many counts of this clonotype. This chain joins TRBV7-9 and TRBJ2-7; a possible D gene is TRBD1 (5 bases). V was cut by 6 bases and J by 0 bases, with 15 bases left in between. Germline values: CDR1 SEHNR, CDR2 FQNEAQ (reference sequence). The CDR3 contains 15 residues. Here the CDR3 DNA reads TGTGCCAGCAGTACAAGTAAGGGGTACTCCTACGAGCAGTACTTC. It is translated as CASSTSKGYSYEQYF.

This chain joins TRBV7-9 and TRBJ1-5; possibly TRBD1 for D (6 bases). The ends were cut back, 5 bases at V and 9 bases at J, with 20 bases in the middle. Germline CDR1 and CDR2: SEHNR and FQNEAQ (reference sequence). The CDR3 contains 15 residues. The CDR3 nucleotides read TGTGCCAGCAGCCCGGGGGCCGGCGGGGTTTGGCCCCAGCATTTT. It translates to CASSPGAGGVWPQHF.

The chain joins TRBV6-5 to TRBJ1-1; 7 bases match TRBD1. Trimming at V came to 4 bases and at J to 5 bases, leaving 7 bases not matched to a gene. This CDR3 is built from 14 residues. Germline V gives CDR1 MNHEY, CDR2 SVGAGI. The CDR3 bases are TGTGCCAGCAGTTCTCAGGGGGGGATGACTGAAGCTTTCTTT. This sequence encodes CASSSQGGMTEAFF.